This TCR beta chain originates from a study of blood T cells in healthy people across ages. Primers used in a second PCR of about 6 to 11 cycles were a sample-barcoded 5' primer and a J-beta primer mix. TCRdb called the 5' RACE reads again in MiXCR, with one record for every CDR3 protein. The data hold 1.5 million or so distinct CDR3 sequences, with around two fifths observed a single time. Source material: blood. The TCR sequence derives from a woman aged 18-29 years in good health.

Written as DNA, the CDR3 is TGCGCCAGCAGCTTCAACAGGGAAAGCACAGATACGCAGTATTTT. Translation gives CASSFNRESTDTQYF. The chain is built from TRBV5-1 and TRBJ2-3, with D maybe TRBD1 (6 bases). The CDR3 sequence is 15 residues long. The germline gives CDR1 SGHRS, CDR2 YFSETQ. V was trimmed by 2 bases and J by 0 bases, leaving 10 bases between them.